The 8 T cell receptor beta chains below come from one sample, sequenced in a study of cytomegalovirus exposure and HLA in healthy donors. PCR involved 60 Vbeta and 13 Jbeta primers. The protocol was immunoSEQ multiplex PCR, while the TCRdb copy is restricted to in-frame clones and leaves out a portion. The sample consists of about 150,000 clones, roughly 80% of them appearing once. The sequenced sample was PBMCs. These receptors were taken from a woman in her 50s in good health and CMV-seropositive.

Of note for this clone: Additional DNA sequences in this sample encode the identical CDR3. The chain has TRBV13 and TRBJ1-1; tentatively, D is TRBD1 (5 bases). Between the trimmed V and J ends, which lost 5 bases and 8 bases, there was a span of 21 bases. CDR3 size: 15 residues. Germline loops: CDR1 PRHDT, CDR2 FYEKMQ (reference sequence). Here the CDR3 reads CASSQPPGGEDEAFF. DNA for the CDR3: TGTGCCAGCAGCCAACCCCCCGGGGGGGAAGACGAAGCTTTCTTT. Full variable domain (missing parts from reference TRBV13 and TRBJ1-1): AAGVIQSPRHLIKEKRETATLKCYPIPRHDTVYWYQQGPGQDPQFLISFYEKMQSDKGSIPDRFSAQQFSDYHSELNMSSLELGDSALYFCASSQPPGGEDEAFFGQGTRLTVV.

The rearrangement joins TRBV19 to TRBJ1-3; 7 bases fit TRBD1. CDR1 is LNHDA, CDR2 SQIVND, per germline (reference sequence). The V gene end was trimmed by 4 bases and the J gene end by 2 bases; junction bases not matched to a gene: 5. This CDR3 spans 15 amino acids. The CDR3 loop reads CASSRWTGTGNTIYF. CDR3 bases: TGTGCCAGTAGTAGATGGACAGGTACTGGAAACACCATATATTTT. The full variable domain, in which reference TRBV19 and TRBJ1-3 provide the parts outside the CDR3, is DGGITQSPKYLFRKEGQNVTLSCEQNLNHDAMYWYRQDPGQGLRLIYYSQIVNDFQKGDIAEGYSVSREKKESFPLTVTSAQKNPTAFYLCASSRWTGTGNTIYFGEGSWLTVV.

The genes are TRBV7-2 and TRBJ2-2; D is unresolved. Germline-derived CDR1 and CDR2 are SGHTA and FQGNSA. V dropped 2 bases and J dropped 6 bases, with 13 bases sitting between them. The CDR3 runs 15 residues. CDR3 bases: TGTGCCAGCAGCTTAAGGTCGGAACTATCCGGGGAGCTGTTTTTT. It specifies CASSLRSELSGELFF. The whole variable domain, filled in from reference TRBV7-2 and TRBJ2-2, reads GAGVSQSPSNKVTEKGKDVELRCDPISGHTALYWYRQSLGQGLEFLIYFQGNSAPDKSGLPSDRFSAERTGGSVSTLTIQRTQQEDSAVYLCASSLRSELSGELFFGEGSRLTVL.

The chain links TRBV2 to TRBJ1-5; 8 positions match TRBD1. In germline, CDR1 is SNHLY, CDR2 FYNNEI. The V gene end was trimmed by 7 bases and the J gene end by 7 bases; junction bases not matched to a gene: 9. The CDR3 covers 14 residues. The CDR3 DNA follows: TGTGCCAGCACCCCCGGACAGGGCTGGCAGCCCCAGCATTTT. This sequence encodes CASTPGQGWQPQHF.

This clone is a singleton in its sample. The chain couples TRBV5-6 to TRBJ2-7, with D tentatively TRBD1 (6 bases). The germline V gene encodes CDR1 SGHDT and CDR2 YYEEEE. V lost 5 bases and J 2 bases, leaving 11 bases between the germline ends. The CDR3 spans 13 residues. The CDR3 loop is CASSPGTTYEQYF. Written as DNA, the CDR3 is TGTGCCAGCAGTCCCGGGACAACCTACGAGCAGTACTTC.

As concerns this clone: At one boundary the junction diverges from the germline segment, which might be a read error. The chain employs TRBV7-9 and TRBJ1-1; D remains unclear. Looked up from germline, CDR1 is SEHNR and CDR2 is FQNEAQ (reference sequence). The CDR3 extends over 11 amino acids. The CDR3 DNA follows: TGTTCCAGCCCCCTTGACACTGAAGCTTTCTTT. Protein product: CSSPLDTEAFF.

The J gene is TRBJ1-6, the V gene TRBV28, with D possibly matching TRBD1 (5 bases). This CDR3 is 13 amino acids long. Germline lookup yields CDR1 MDHEN and CDR2 SYDVKM. V lost 7 bases and J 10 bases, leaving 14 bases between the germline ends. The DNA for the CDR3 is TGTGCCAGCAAGCAGGGTGTCAGGTCACCCCTCCACTTT. Encoded protein: CASKQGVRSPLHF.

The rearrangement uses TRBV19 and TRBJ1-5; 7 bases align to TRBD1. The CDR3 length is 16 residues. Germline V CDR1 and CDR2: LNHDA, SQIVND (reference sequence). The trim removed 3 bases at V and 5 bases at J, leaving 10 bases unmatched. CDR3 amino acids: CASSMLNRDRHQPQHF. The CDR3 nucleotides are TGTGCCAGTAGTATGCTAAACCGGGACAGACATCAGCCCCAGCATTTT.